The 31 T cell receptor beta chains in this list originate from one sample, sequenced in a study of post-analysis software for immune sequencing data. Study-level results: Patients had higher frequencies than controls of roughly 5 TRBV segments, including TRBV5-6, TRBV5-1 and TRBV20-1.

Their antigens are not known. TCR beta cDNA libraries had unique molecular identifiers. TCRdb reprocessed the PCR reads with MiXCR, giving one entry per CDR3 protein. This table holds 600,000 to 750,000 distinct CDR3 sequences, approximately 60% found once. Specimen: blood. The receptors were sampled from a girl aged 2 to 9 with multiple sclerosis.

In DNA form, the CDR3 reads TGCAGTGCTAGAGTTTCGGGGAAAATGGAGACCCAGTACTTC. The encoded protein is CSARVSGKMETQYF. The chain links TRBV20-1 to TRBJ2-4, with D possibly TRBD2 on 5 matching bases. The closer fit of TRBJ2-5 to the DNA end suggests the J call may be wrong. The CDR3 has 14 residues. Germline CDR1 and CDR2: DFQATT and SNEGSKA (reference sequence).

The V and J genes are TRBV29-1 and TRBJ2-1; 7 nucleotides match TRBD2. With V trimmed by 0 bases and J by 8 bases, 10 bases remained unmatched. The CDR3 has 15 residues. Germline values: CDR1 SQVTM, CDR2 ANQGSEA. CDR3 coding DNA: TGCAGCGTTGAAGATGTAGGGCGGGAGAAGGATGAGCAGTTCTTC. It specifies CSVEDVGREKDEQFF.

The chain links TRBV9 to TRBJ1-2, with D possibly being TRBD1 (6 bases). The CDR3 runs to 16 residues. Trimming took off 3 bases at V and 4 bases at J, with 19 bases between the two ends. Germline V gives CDR1 SGDLS, CDR2 YYNGEE. CDR3 in amino acids: CASSGHYQGTRYGYTF. CDR3 bases: TGTGCCAGCAGCGGACATTACCAGGGGACCCGCTATGGCTACACCTTC. Drawing the rest from reference TRBV9 and TRBJ1-2, the complete variable domain is DSGVTQTPKHLITATGQRVTLRCSPRSGDLSVYWYQQSLDQGLQFLIQYYNGEERAKGNILERFSAQQFPDLHSELNLSSLELGDSALYFCASSGHYQGTRYGYTFGSGTRLTVV.

The chain couples TRBV3-1 to TRBJ2-4, with D perhaps TRBD1 (6 bases). CDR3 length: 17 residues. CDR1 LGHDT and CDR2 YNNKEL come from the germline V gene (reference sequence). V lost 5 bases and J lost 0, with 17 bases in between. The CDR3, as DNA: TGTGCCAGCAGCGAGAGGACAGTTGCCCTAGCCAAAAACATTCAGTACTTC. Translation gives CASSERTVALAKNIQYF.

The chain combines TRBV12-3 or TRBV12-4 with TRBJ2-2, with 10 bases matching TRBD2. Unmatched junction bases numbered 9, after V lost 2 bases and J lost 3 bases. The length of the CDR3 is 18 residues. The CDR3 here is CASSLSSASGGYTGELFF. In nucleotides, the CDR3 is TGTGCCAGCAGTTTATCTTCGGCTAGCGGGGGTTACACCGGGGAGCTGTTTTTT.

V and J are TRBV25-1 and TRBJ2-1; D ambiguous. V lost 3 bases and J lost 8, with 20 bases in between. CDR1 is MGHDK, CDR2 SYGVNS, per germline. The CDR3 has 16 residues. The CDR3 reads CASSDAPTFIRDEQFF. The CDR3 region has the DNA TGTGCCAGCAGTGACGCCCCAACGTTCATTCGCGATGAGCAGTTCTTC.

In this sample, this clonotype turned up a few times. This sequence joins TRBV12-3 or TRBV12-4 and TRBJ2-4; a weak D match, TRBD2 (6 bases). Trimming took off 3 bases at V and 0 bases at J, with 12 bases between the two ends. The CDR3 consists of 16 residues. Here the CDR3 reads CASSLGREAAKNIQYF. CDR3 nucleotide sequence: TGTGCCAGCAGTTTGGGCAGGGAGGCAGCCAAAAACATTCAGTACTTC.

The V and J genes are TRBV20-1 and TRBJ2-3; 8 bases align to TRBD2. V dropped 1 base and J dropped 5; count of bases not matched to a gene: 11. The germline V gene has CDR1 DFQATT and CDR2 SNEGSKA (reference sequence). The CDR3 runs 16 residues. This CDR3 is CSARATVSGGQDTQYF. The CDR3 nucleotides read TGCAGTGCTAGAGCCACCGTTTCGGGGGGGCAAGATACGCAGTATTTT.

This clonotype was recorded a few times. This sequence joins TRBV20-1 and TRBJ2-1; 10 bases are shared with TRBD1. The CDR3 length is 14 residues. Looked up from germline, CDR1 is DFQATT and CDR2 is SNEGSKA (reference sequence). V trimming: 3 bases; J trimming: 9 bases; junction bases outside the gene matches: 8. As DNA, the CDR3 is TGCAGTGCTAGGGACCCGACAGGGGGCCGTGAGCAGTTCTTC. The encoded protein is CSARDPTGGREQFF.

The chain recombines TRBV12-3 or TRBV12-4 with TRBJ2-7; D unclear. The CDR3 loop spans 15 amino acids. V lost 0 bases to trimming and J lost 7 bases, with 16 bases between them. CDR3 sequence reads: CASSLALSFSGEQYF. In DNA form, the CDR3 reads TGTGCCAGCAGTTTAGCGCTTAGCTTTTCCGGGGAGCAGTACTTC.

V usage is TRBV6-6 and J usage is TRBJ2-5, with a tentative D call TRBD2 (5 bases). The CDR3 loop spans 14 amino acids. V lost 6 bases, J lost 2 bases, and 13 bases lay in between. Germline CDR1 and CDR2: MNHNY and SVGAGI (reference sequence). DNA of the CDR3: TGTGCCAGCAGGTCTTGGAGCGGACAAGAGACCCAGTACTTC. As protein: CASRSWSGQETQYF.

V gene TRBV27 combines with J gene TRBJ2-7, with D possibly matching TRBD2 (6 bases). Germline loops: CDR1 MNHEY, CDR2 SMNVEV (reference sequence). The CDR3 is made up of 16 amino acids. The V end lost 3 bases, the J end lost 4 bases, and 19 bases lay between the germline ends. CDR3 amino acids: CASSFSNGEEFYEQYF. CDR3 nucleotide sequence: TGTGCCAGCAGTTTTAGTAATGGGGAGGAGTTTTACGAGCAGTACTTC.

This rearrangement joins TRBV7-7 to TRBJ2-1, with D unresolved. The CDR3 sequence is 16 residues long. CDR1 and CDR2 (germline): SSHAT, FNYEAQ (reference sequence). Trimming left V 1 base short and J 4 bases short, with 14 bases between. As DNA, the CDR3 is TGTGCCAGCAGCTTAGACACCTCCTCGCTATACAATGAGCAGTTCTTC. Residues: CASSLDTSSLYNEQFF.

The rearrangement joins TRBV7-9 to TRBJ2-3; 7 bases line up with TRBD1. CDR3 length equals 15 residues. V shed 4 bases and J 3 bases; nucleotides not matched to a gene: 7. The germline V gene encodes CDR1 SEHNR and CDR2 FQNEAQ (reference sequence). DNA for the CDR3: TGTGCCAGCAGCTCAGCGACAGGGAGAACAGATACGCAGTATTTT. Translation gives CASSSATGRTDTQYF. The variable domain in full, completed from reference TRBV7-9 and TRBJ2-3, reads DTGVSQNPRHKITKRGQNVTFRCDPISEHNRLYWYRQTLGQGPEFLTYFQNEAQLEKSRLLSDRFSAERPKGSFSTLEIQRTEQGDSAMYLCASSSATGRTDTQYFGPGTRLTVL.

This clonotype was detected a few times. CDR3: CASSSERGAELYNEQFF. DNA of the CDR3: TGTGCCAGCAGTTCAGAGCGGGGGGCCGAGTTATACAATGAGCAGTTCTTC. The V and J genes are TRBV6-2 or TRBV6-3 and TRBJ2-1, with 9 bases fitting TRBD2. From germline, CDR1 is MNHEY and CDR2 SVGEGT. V gave up 4 bases and J gave up 4 bases; unmatched junction bases: 11. The CDR3 spans 17 residues.

The V gene is TRBV10-3, the J gene TRBJ2-5, with 11 bases lining up with TRBD2. V was clipped by 4 bases and J by 3 bases; unmatched bases: 1. Germline CDR1 ENHRY, CDR2 SYGVKD. The CDR3 loop spans 14 amino acids. The CDR3 loop is CAISVTSGKETQYF. CDR3 nucleotides: TGTGCCATCAGTGTGACTAGCGGGAAAGAGACCCAGTACTTC.

V usage is TRBV2 and J usage is TRBJ2-5; no definite D call. The J call may be in error: the DNA end matches TRBJ2-7 better. From germline, CDR1 is SNHLY and CDR2 FYNNEI. This CDR3 has 15 amino acids. The CDR3: CASSEATAIAYEQYF. CDR3 DNA sequence: TGTGCCAGCAGTGAAGCGACGGCTATCGCCTACGAGCAGTACTTC.

The rearrangement joins TRBV29-1 to TRBJ2-1; 7 bases are a match to TRBD1. CDR3 length equals 14 residues. Germline V gene data show CDR1 as SQVTM and CDR2 as ANQGSEA. V lost 5 bases to trimming and J lost 3 bases; unmatched junction nucleotides: 7. DNA for the CDR3: TGCAGCGTTTTCCCGGGACAGATCTACAATGAGCAGTTCTTC. Amino acids: CSVFPGQIYNEQFF.

Written as DNA, the CDR3 is TGTGCCAGCAGCCTCTTTCGGGGTGTGAATGAGCAGTTCTTC. This encodes CASSLFRGVNEQFF. The chain is built from TRBV11-2 and TRBJ2-1; a possible D gene is TRBD2 (5 bases). The CDR3 is 14 residues long. V shed 5 bases and J shed 7 bases, with 15 bases lying between them. The V gene's germline CDR1 is SGHAT and CDR2 FQNNGV.

This sequence joins TRBV3-1 and TRBJ1-1; 8 bases map to TRBD1. The CDR3 length is 17 residues. Germline trimming cut 0 bases from V and 0 bases from J; bases unmatched to any gene: 6. Germline lookup yields CDR1 LGHDT and CDR2 YNNKEL (reference sequence). The CDR3 bases are TGTGCCAGCAGCCAAGAATTGACAGGGGCAATGAACACTGAAGCTTTCTTT. Translating gives CASSQELTGAMNTEAFF.

V and J are TRBV7-9 and TRBJ2-7, with TRBD1 matching 9 bases. The end of the DNA fits TRBJ2-5 better, so the J call may be wrong. The CDR3 sequence is 14 residues long. Germline V CDR1 and CDR2: SEHNR, FQNEAQ (reference sequence). The CDR3 is CASSSGTGRETQYF. The CDR3 DNA reads TGTGCCAGCAGCTCTGGGACAGGGCGAGAGACCCAGTACTTC.

The V and J genes are TRBV7-9 and TRBJ2-1; tentatively, D is TRBD2 (6 bases). Trimming cost V 4 bases and J 10 bases, with 14 bases left between them. The CDR3 is 13 amino acids. Germline CDR1 and CDR2: SEHNR and FQNEAQ (reference sequence). The CDR3 region is CASSSGVSEEQFF. CDR3 nucleotide sequence: TGTGCCAGCAGCTCGGGGGTTAGCGAGGAGCAGTTCTTC. Filled out from reference TRBV7-9 and TRBJ2-1, the complete variable domain reads DTGVSQNPRHKITKRGQNVTFRCDPISEHNRLYWYRQTLGQGPEFLTYFQNEAQLEKSRLLSDRFSAERPKGSFSTLEIQRTEQGDSAMYLCASSSGVSEEQFFGPGTRLTVL.

The chain is built from TRBV2 and TRBJ1-5; D remains unclear. The CDR3 extends over 12 amino acids. Germline V gene data show CDR1 as SNHLY and CDR2 as FYNNEI. Trimming cost V 3 bases and J 3 bases, with 3 bases left between them. The CDR3 here is CASSDPNQPQHF. The CDR3 DNA is TGTGCCAGCAGTGATCCCAATCAGCCCCAGCATTTT.

V usage is TRBV4-3 and J usage is TRBJ2-1; no firm D call. Looked up from germline, CDR1 is LGHNA and CDR2 is YSLEER. V gave up 0 bases and J gave up 3 bases, with 9 bases separating them. This CDR3 contains 15 residues. CDR3 protein: CASSQDRAGYNEQFF. Written as DNA, the CDR3 is TGCGCCAGCAGCCAAGATCGGGCCGGCTACAATGAGCAGTTCTTC.

The sample holds a few counts of this clonotype. The V and J genes are TRBV11-3 and TRBJ2-3; no firm D call. The germline CDR1 and CDR2 sequences are SGHNT and YENEEA. There are 13 residues in the CDR3. V was pared by 0 bases and J by 3 bases, with 4 bases between. CDR3 coding DNA: TGTGCCAGCAGCTTAGATGAGACAGATACGCAGTATTTT. Translating gives CASSLDETDTQYF.

This clonotype was seen only a few times. The gene calls are TRBV9 and TRBJ2-6, with 7 nucleotides matching TRBD1. The V gene end was trimmed by 4 bases and the J gene end by 1 base; junction bases not matched to a gene: 5. The germline V gene encodes CDR1 SGDLS and CDR2 YYNGEE. The CDR3 runs to 16 residues. The CDR3 nucleotides are TGTGCCAGCAGCCCCACGACAGGGTCTGGGGCCAACGTCCTGACTTTC. This translates into CASSPTTGSGANVLTF.

The chain recombines TRBV6-2 or TRBV6-3 with TRBJ2-7; D gene unclear. Trimming pared 10 bases from V and 0 bases from J, leaving 10 bases between. Germline-derived CDR1 and CDR2 are MNHEY and SVGEGT. This CDR3 region has 12 residues. In nucleotides, the CDR3 is TGTGCCACTCCGGGCAGCTCCTACGAGCAGTACTTC. Encoded protein: CATPGSSYEQYF.

The CDR3 spells CASSPGGEYYGYTF. Here the CDR3 DNA reads TGTGCCAGCAGTCCCGGGGGGGAGTACTATGGCTACACCTTC. V and J are TRBV6-5 and TRBJ1-2, with D perhaps TRBD1 (5 bases). Germline values: CDR1 MNHEY, CDR2 SVGAGI. CDR3 length equals 14 residues. The V end was cut by 5 bases, the J end by 3 bases, with 13 bases between.

The V and J genes are TRBV20-1 and TRBJ2-1, with a possible D match to TRBD1 (6 bases). This CDR3 has 10 residues. V lost 6 bases to trimming and J lost 12 bases, with 12 bases between them. CDR1 and CDR2 from the germline V gene are DFQATT and SNEGSKA (reference sequence). The CDR3 loop reads CSATDRLQFF. The DNA of the CDR3 is TGCAGTGCCACAGACAGGCTGCAGTTCTTC.

The V call is TRBV10-3, the J call TRBJ1-1, with 10 nucleotides matching TRBD1. Germline-derived CDR1 and CDR2 are ENHRY and SYGVKD. V lost 7 bases and J lost 1; bases outside the gene matches: 3. CDR3 size: 14 residues. CDR3: CAITRTGGNTEAFF. Here the CDR3 DNA reads TGTGCCATCACCCGGACAGGGGGGAACACTGAAGCTTTCTTT.

This chain links TRBV4-1 with TRBJ2-3, with 9 positions matching TRBD2. V was clipped by 3 bases and J by 4 bases; unmatched bases: 17. Per the germline V gene, CDR1 is MGHRA and CDR2 is YSYEKL. The CDR3 length is 19 residues. The CDR3 DNA reads TGCGCCAGCAGCCAGACTACCCTAGGACTAGCGAAATATTCAGATACGCAGTATTTT. Translation: CASSQTTLGLAKYSDTQYF.